These 17 T cell receptor beta chains came from one sample sequenced in a study of blood T cells in healthy people across ages. A second 7 to 11 cycle PCR used barcoded and J-beta primers. TCRdb independently ran MiXCR on the 5' RACE reads; one entry per CDR3 protein. Of approximately 1.5 million distinct CDR3 sequences listed, 35% to 45% were seen once; the top ten hold under 5%. Sequenced material: blood. The receptors here all came from a woman aged 18-35 years in good health.

V is TRBV6-5 and J is TRBJ1-3; D may be TRBD1 (5 bases). The germline V gene has CDR1 MNHEY and CDR2 SVGAGI. V was shortened by 8 bases and J by 10 bases, with 15 bases between the two germline ends. This CDR3 spans 12 amino acids. The CDR3 sequence is CASGLGGGTIYF. The DNA for the CDR3 is TGTGCCAGCGGCCTCGGGGGGGGGACCATATATTTT.

V is TRBV24-1 and J is TRBJ2-5; the match to TRBD1 covers 7 bases. The CDR3 consists of 14 residues. V gave up 4 bases and J gave up 4 bases; unmatched junction bases: 5. Per the germline V gene, CDR1 is KGHDR and CDR2 is SFDVKD. The CDR3 sequence is CATSEPYRGETQYF. For the CDR3, the DNA is TGTGCCACCAGTGAACCTTACAGGGGAGAGACCCAGTACTTC.

The V gene is TRBV9, the J gene TRBJ1-2; D call uncertain. Trimming left V 4 bases short and J 8 bases short, with 12 bases between. The CDR3 contains 12 residues. Germline V gene lookup returns CDR1 SGDLS and CDR2 YYNGEE. CDR3 region: CASSTVRGGYTF. CDR3 in DNA: TGTGCCAGCAGCACCGTAAGAGGGGGCTACACCTTC.

The V gene is TRBV5-1, the J gene TRBJ2-3; perhaps D is TRBD1 or TRBD2 (5 bases each). Germline V lookup: CDR1 SGHRS, CDR2 YFSETQ. Trimming left V 8 bases short and J 2 bases short, with 12 bases between. The CDR3 is made up of 13 amino acids. CDR3 in DNA: TGCGCCAGTTATGGGGGAGTCACAGATACGCAGTATTTT. It translates to CASYGGVTDTQYF. Using reference TRBV5-1 and TRBJ2-3 for the parts outside the CDR3, the full variable domain is KAGVTQTPRYLIKTRGQQVTLSCSPISGHRSVSWYQQTPGQGLQFLFEYFSETQRNKGNFPGRFSGRQFSNSRSEMNVSTLELGDSALYLCASYGGVTDTQYFGPGTRLTVL.

J is TRBJ2-5 and V is TRBV27, with a weak D call TRBD1 (6 bases). Germline V gene lookup returns CDR1 MNHEY and CDR2 SMNVEV (reference sequence). This CDR3 has 17 amino acids. The V end lost 7 bases, the J end lost 11 bases, and 32 bases lay between the germline ends. CDR3 nucleotides: TGTGCCAGCAACTTAAGGCTGGGGGCCACTTCGAGTAATGAGCAGTACTTC. Translating gives CASNLRLGATSSNEQYF.

The rearrangement joins TRBV7-9 to TRBJ2-7; D is perhaps TRBD1 or TRBD2 (5 bases each). From germline, CDR1 is SEHNR and CDR2 FQNEAQ (reference sequence). The CDR3 totals 16 residues. Trimming stripped 1 base from V and 0 bases from J, with 13 bases between. Here the CDR3 reads CASSLGMAGSSYEQYF. CDR3 sequence (DNA): TGTGCCAGCAGCTTAGGCATGGCAGGGAGCTCCTACGAGCAGTACTTC.

In its sample, this clonotype was seen a few times. The rearrangement joins TRBV9 to TRBJ1-6; 7 nucleotides align to TRBD1. The trim removed 4 bases at V and 0 bases at J, leaving 4 bases unmatched. Germline V gives CDR1 SGDLS, CDR2 YYNGEE. The CDR3 has 16 amino acids. CDR3 coding DNA: TGTGCCAGCAGCCTCACAGGGGCCTCCTATAATTCACCCCTCCACTTT. The encoded protein is CASSLTGASYNSPLHF.

The sample holds a few counts of this clonotype. V gene TRBV12-3 or TRBV12-4 combines with J gene TRBJ2-3; the D gene is possibly TRBD1 (6 bases). There are 11 residues in the CDR3. V lost 11 bases and J 2 bases, leaving 8 bases between the germline ends. The CDR3 nucleotides are TGTGCCGCAGGGGTCACAGATACGCAGTATTTT. Its protein product is CAAGVTDTQYF.

The rearrangement joins TRBV11-2 to TRBJ2-1; D not resolved. The CDR3 sequence is 16 residues long. The germline CDR1 and CDR2 sequences are SGHAT and FQNNGV. V lost 3 bases and J lost 0, with 12 bases in between. The CDR3 region is CASSLFPESSYNEQFF. The CDR3 DNA sequence: TGTGCCAGCAGCTTGTTCCCAGAAAGCTCCTACAATGAGCAGTTCTTC.

This clonotype was detected only a few times. This chain links TRBV29-1 with TRBJ1-1; D gene ambiguous. With 4 bases removed from V and 0 bases from J, the gap between germline ends came to 9 bases. Germline assignment: CDR1 SQVTM and CDR2 ANQGSEA. This CDR3 comprises 13 residues. The CDR3 region is CSVAGNMNTEAFF. CDR3 coding DNA: TGCAGCGTTGCGGGTAACATGAACACTGAAGCTTTCTTT.

The V call is TRBV12-3 or TRBV12-4, the J call TRBJ2-7; D is possibly TRBD1 (6 bases). The CDR3 runs 13 residues. Trimming pared 5 bases from V and 5 bases from J, leaving 13 bases between. The CDR3 region has the DNA TGTGCCAGCAGTCTCCAACAGGGCCACGAGCAGTACTTC. Protein product: CASSLQQGHEQYF.

In this sample, this clonotype turned up a few times. J is TRBJ2-1 and V is TRBV7-9; 13 positions agree with TRBD2. The CDR3 has 15 residues. Per germline, CDR1 SEHNR and CDR2 FQNEAQ (reference sequence). V lost 7 bases to trimming and J lost 7 bases; unmatched junction nucleotides: 7. CDR3 protein: CASNRGLAGANEQFF. CDR3 nucleotides: TGTGCCAGCAATCGTGGACTAGCGGGGGCGAATGAGCAGTTCTTC.

V is TRBV29-1 and J is TRBJ2-3; the D is unclear. Trimming pared 1 base from V and 2 bases from J, leaving 1 base between. The CDR3 is made up of 11 amino acids. Germline loops: CDR1 SQVTM, CDR2 ANQGSEA. CDR3 loop: CSVEATDTQYF. CDR3 coding DNA: TGCAGCGTTGAAGCCACAGATACGCAGTATTTT.

The chain links TRBV2 to TRBJ2-1; the D gene is possibly TRBD2 (7 bases). Germline V CDR1 and CDR2: SNHLY, FYNNEI. V was cut by 8 bases and J by 5 bases, with 13 bases left in between. The CDR3 is 13 amino acids. The CDR3 here is CASERDNNNEQFF. In DNA form, the CDR3 reads TGTGCCAGCGAGCGGGACAATAACAATGAGCAGTTCTTC.

This chain links TRBV4-3 with TRBJ2-3; no definite D call. Looked up from germline, CDR1 is LGHNA and CDR2 is YSLEER. The CDR3 is made up of 15 amino acids. Trimming removed 0 bases at V and 6 bases at J, with 13 bases between. CDR3 nucleotides: TGCGCCAGCAGCCAAGATTCCTCTCCCTCCGATACGCAGTATTTT. Amino acids: CASSQDSSPSDTQYF.

This clonotype appeared a few times. The CDR3 coding sequence is TGCAGTGCTAGCATCCGGACTAGCGGGTTCAGCTCCTACAATGAGCAGTTCTTC. This codes for CSASIRTSGFSSYNEQFF. The rearrangement uses TRBV20-1 and TRBJ2-1, with TRBD2 matching 11 bases. The CDR3 runs to 18 residues. Trimming at V came to 3 bases and at J to 0 bases, leaving 10 bases not matched to a gene. Germline loops: CDR1 DFQATT, CDR2 SNEGSKA (reference sequence).

Concerning this clonotype itself: Given a much more abundant clone one base away, this may be a read error. The chain is built from TRBV20-1 and TRBJ2-5; the D is unclear. CDR1 and CDR2 (germline): DFQATT, SNEGSKA (reference sequence). This CDR3 is 12 amino acids long. For the CDR3, the DNA is TGCAGGGCTAGGTCCGGACAAGAGACCCAGTACTTC. Residues: CRARSGQETQYF.